The 28 T cell receptor beta chains presented below share a single source sample, sequenced in a study of graft-versus-host responses after intestinal transplantation. Antigens of these TCRs are unknown. Generated by immunoSEQ multiplex PCR, the TCRdb table keeps only in-frame clones and is missing some. The sample consists of tens of thousands of clones, 82% of them appearing once. The input for sequencing was unstimulated CD4+ T cells sorted from spleen or lymph node cells, taken before intestinal transplant. These receptors all stem from a human donor who received an intestinal transplant.

The chain carries TRBV4-1 and TRBJ2-1, with 12 nucleotides matching TRBD1. Germline V gene sequence: CDR1 MGHRA, CDR2 YSYEKL. The CDR3 has 17 amino acids. The J segment lost 9 bases and the V segment lost 4 bases, leaving 13 bases of the junction unmatched. DNA of the CDR3: TGCGCCAGCAGCCGCGGAAGAGGGGACAGGGGGCGGAGTGAGCAGTTCTTC. Translation gives CASSRGRGDRGRSEQFF.

The chain couples TRBV28 to TRBJ2-7; 13 positions match TRBD2. Trimming took 5 bases from V and 3 from J; bases not matched to a gene: 19. This CDR3 has 20 residues. CDR1 MDHEN and CDR2 SYDVKM come from the germline V gene. In DNA form, the CDR3 reads TGTGCCAGCAGTCCGACAGGGGGTCGACTAGCGGGAGGCGGGGTCTACGAGCAGTACTTC. It yields the protein CASSPTGGRLAGGGVYEQYF.

Concerning this clone itself: The same CDR3 also results from other DNA sequences found in this sample. The rearrangement joins TRBV7-9 to TRBJ2-7; 7 nucleotides align to TRBD1. The CDR3 spans 14 residues. CDR1 is SEHNR and CDR2 is FQNEAQ in the germline V gene (reference sequence). With V trimmed by 1 base and J by 2 bases, 2 bases remained unmatched. CDR3 amino acids: CASSLGQGAYEQYF. Here the CDR3 DNA reads TGTGCCAGCAGCTTAGGTCAGGGGGCCTACGAGCAGTACTTC.

V gene TRBV30 combines with J gene TRBJ1-3; no clear D gene. CDR1 and CDR2 (germline): GTSNPN, SVGIG (reference sequence). The CDR3 totals 13 residues. The V gene lost 3 bases and the J gene lost 0 bases, with 6 bases spanning the gap. This CDR3 reads CAWRKPSGNTIYF. CDR3 coding DNA: TGTGCCTGGAGGAAACCCTCTGGAAACACCATATATTTT.

CDR3 amino acids: CASSQSVRGIKLFF. The CDR3 DNA follows: TGCGCCAGCAGTCAATCGGTAAGAGGGATCAAACTGTTTTTT. This chain connects TRBV23-1 to TRBJ1-4, with D unresolved. TRBV23-1 is identified as an open reading frame with a role that is uncertain. The length of the CDR3 is 14 residues. Between the trimmed V and J ends, which lost 0 bases and 11 bases, there was a span of 13 bases.

The chain employs TRBV7-2 and TRBJ2-1, with no clear D. Germline-derived CDR1 and CDR2 are SGHTA and FQGNSA. This CDR3 spans 12 amino acids. V shed 3 bases and J shed 9 bases, with 9 bases lying between them. The CDR3: CASSFYYTEQFF. For the CDR3, the DNA is TGTGCCAGCAGCTTTTACTATACTGAGCAGTTCTTC.

Points on this clone: The germline gene is not matched at one end of the junction; a read error may be the cause. This rearrangement joins TRBV10-3 to TRBJ2-5, with 7 bases matching TRBD1. Germline CDR1 and CDR2: ENHRY and SYGVKD. The CDR3 is 17 amino acids. The CDR3 region has the DNA TGTGCCATCAGTGAGGTGACAGGGTTACATGGCCAAGGGACCCAGTACTTC. Protein sequence: CAISEVTGLHGQGTQYF.

This clone was counted a few times. CDR3 region: CASSVDGTLQETQYF. The DNA for the CDR3 is TGTGCCAGCAGCGTAGACGGGACACTCCAAGAGACCCAGTACTTC. The chain is built from TRBV9 and TRBJ2-5, with D possibly being TRBD1 (6 bases). From germline, CDR1 is SGDLS and CDR2 YYNGEE. CDR3 length: 15 amino acids. Trimming removed 0 bases at V and 1 base at J, with 10 bases between.

This rearrangement joins TRBV30 to TRBJ2-3, with 11 bases lining up with TRBD2. The ends lost 5 bases at V and 5 bases at J; junction bases unmatched: 9. This CDR3 is 15 amino acids long. Germline V gene lookup returns CDR1 GTSNPN and CDR2 SVGIG (reference sequence). The CDR3 sequence is CAWGQTSGIVDTQYF. CDR3 DNA: TGTGCCTGGGGCCAGACTAGCGGGATTGTAGATACGCAGTATTTT.

The J gene is TRBJ1-4, the V gene TRBV28; 7 bases are shared with TRBD1. V lost 5 bases, J lost 6 bases, and 9 bases stayed unmatched. Germline-derived CDR1 and CDR2 are MDHEN and SYDVKM. This CDR3 is 15 amino acids long. The CDR3 region has the DNA TGTGCCAGCAGTGATACAGGGGCTGGGTATGAAAAACTGTTTTTT. It specifies CASSDTGAGYEKLFF.

The chain recombines TRBV5-5 with TRBJ2-7; D might be TRBD2 (5 bases). V shed 2 bases and J shed 1 base, with 7 bases lying between them. Germline V gene lookup returns CDR1 SGHKS and CDR2 YYEKEE (reference sequence). CDR3 length equals 13 residues. DNA of the CDR3: TGTGCCAGCAGCTTACGGGGATCCTACGAGCAGTACTTC. Translation: CASSLRGSYEQYF.

V gene TRBV5-1 combines with J gene TRBJ1-2; D gene unclear. The germline V and J ends were trimmed by 0 bases and 4 bases, with 10 bases remaining between them. The CDR3 spans 14 residues. The V gene's germline CDR1 is SGHRS and CDR2 YFSETQ. The CDR3 sequence is CASSLEGPPYGYTF. The CDR3 DNA reads as TGCGCCAGCAGCTTGGAAGGGCCCCCCTATGGCTACACCTTC.

The chain uses TRBV5-1 and TRBJ2-5, with D maybe TRBD2 (6 bases). The germline V and J ends were trimmed by 3 bases and 3 bases, with 12 bases remaining between them. Germline CDR1 reads SGHRS; CDR2 reads YFSETQ. This CDR3 comprises 14 residues. The CDR3 DNA follows: TGCGCCAGCAGCTCGGGGACGGGGGAAGAGACCCAGTACTTC. Protein sequence: CASSSGTGEETQYF. The variable domain in full, with the rest retrieved from reference TRBV5-1 and TRBJ2-5, is KAGVTQTPRYLIKTRGQQVTLSCSPISGHRSVSWYQQTPGQGLQFLFEYFSETQRNKGNFPGRFSGRQFSNSRSEMNVSTLELGDSALYLCASSSGTGEETQYFGPGTRLLVL.

The chain is built from TRBV15 and TRBJ2-3, with 7 bases aligning to TRBD2. V lost 2 bases to trimming and J lost 0 bases; unmatched junction nucleotides: 8. Germline-derived CDR1 and CDR2 are LNHNV and YYDKDF (reference sequence). The CDR3 is 17 amino acids. The CDR3 spells CATSRQRSGTSTDTQYF. CDR3 sequence (DNA): TGTGCCACCAGCAGACAGAGAAGCGGGACTAGCACAGATACGCAGTATTTT.

The table lists this clone with a few counts. The chain recombines TRBV28 with TRBJ2-5; 12 nucleotides line up with TRBD2. The CDR3 is made up of 15 amino acids. V shed 4 bases and J 5 bases; nucleotides not matched to a gene: 5. Germline values: CDR1 MDHEN, CDR2 SYDVKM. CDR3 DNA: TGTGCCAGCAGTTCACTAGCGGGAGGTGGTGAGACCCAGTACTTC. This translates into CASSSLAGGGETQYF. Based on the CDR3 plus reference TRBV28 and TRBJ2-5, the full variable domain is DVKVTQSSRYLVKRTGEKVFLECVQDMDHENMFWYRQDPGLGLRLIYFSYDVKMKEKGDIPEGYSVSREKKERFSLILESASTNQTSMYLCASSSLAGGGETQYFGPGTRLLVL.

V gene TRBV6-1 combines with J gene TRBJ2-7; D is ambiguous. The CDR3 consists of 11 residues. In germline, CDR1 is MNHNS, CDR2 SASEGT. The V gene lost 2 bases and the J gene lost 2 bases, with 1 base spanning the gap. DNA of the CDR3: TGTGCCAGCAGTGAACCCTACGAGCAGTACTTC. It yields the protein CASSEPYEQYF.

The rearrangement uses TRBV7-2 and TRBJ1-2, with TRBD1 matching over 7 bases. After removal of 6 bases from V and 13 bases from J, the junction contained 20 bases not matched to a gene. The germline gives CDR1 SGHTA, CDR2 FQGNSA. This CDR3 region has 15 residues. CDR3 nucleotide sequence: TGTGCCAGCAGACAACAGACAGGGCCCTATCATTGGAGCACCTTC. It encodes CASRQQTGPYHWSTF.

V usage is TRBV5-1 and J usage is TRBJ2-7; no reliable D call. The ends were cut back, 0 bases at V and 2 bases at J, with 12 bases in the middle. The germline gives CDR1 SGHRS, CDR2 YFSETQ. CDR3 length equals 15 residues. The DNA for the CDR3 is TGCGCCAGCAGCTTGGGGACCACCAGCCCCTACGAGCAGTACTTC. It encodes CASSLGTTSPYEQYF.

The chain joins TRBV30 to TRBJ2-3, with D unclear. Germline CDR1 and CDR2: GTSNPN and SVGIG (reference sequence). This CDR3 contains 12 residues. Deletions cut 3 bases from V and 8 bases from J, with 12 bases between. CDR3 sequence: CAWSENSGTQYF. The CDR3 DNA is TGTGCCTGGAGCGAGAATAGTGGTACGCAGTATTTT.

The chain recombines TRBV5-1 with TRBJ2-7; 8 bases map to TRBD2. The CDR3 spans 14 residues. Unmatched junction bases numbered 4, after V lost 1 base and J lost 4 bases. The V gene's germline CDR1 is SGHRS and CDR2 YFSETQ. CDR3 nucleotides: TGCGCCAGCAGCTTGCGGGAGGGCCCTTACGAGCAGTACTTC. This gives the protein CASSLREGPYEQYF. Combining the CDR3 with reference TRBV5-1 and TRBJ2-7 gives the whole variable domain KAGVTQTPRYLIKTRGQQVTLSCSPISGHRSVSWYQQTPGQGLQFLFEYFSETQRNKGNFPGRFSGRQFSNSRSEMNVSTLELGDSALYLCASSLREGPYEQYFGPGTRLTVT.

The genes are TRBV5-6 and TRBJ1-4, with 7 nucleotides matching TRBD1. The CDR3 totals 17 residues. V lost 3 bases to trimming and J lost 3 bases; unmatched junction nucleotides: 11. The germline gives CDR1 SGHDT, CDR2 YYEEEE. The CDR3 DNA sequence: TGTGCCAGCAGCTCCGCGCGGGACAGTTATTCTAATGAAAAACTGTTTTTT. It translates to CASSSARDSYSNEKLFF.

The genes are TRBV11-3 and TRBJ1-3, with a weak D call TRBD1 (6 bases). The germline V and J ends were trimmed by 3 bases and 4 bases, with 7 bases remaining between them. From germline, CDR1 is SGHNT and CDR2 YENEEA. CDR3 length equals 13 residues. The CDR3 is CASSFDRGNTIYF. The CDR3, as DNA: TGTGCCAGCAGCTTCGACAGGGGAAACACCATATATTTT.

This chain links TRBV25-1 with TRBJ2-7, with a tentative D call TRBD1 (6 bases). Trimming left V 6 bases short and J 2 bases short, with 14 bases between. The CDR3 is made up of 14 amino acids. Germline-derived CDR1 and CDR2 are MGHDK and SYGVNS. This CDR3 reads CASRGPGETYEQYF. In DNA, the CDR3 is TGTGCCAGCAGGGGCCCAGGGGAGACCTACGAGCAGTACTTC.

CDR3: CASSQEQTRSGKNIQYF. The CDR3 DNA reads as TGCGCCAGCAGCCAAGAACAGACCCGGAGTGGCAAAAACATTCAGTACTTC. The genes are TRBV4-1 and TRBJ2-4, with D uncertain. Trimming cost V 0 bases and J 3 bases, with 15 bases left between them. The CDR3 extends over 17 amino acids. Germline-derived CDR1 and CDR2 are MGHRA and YSYEKL.

V and J are TRBV7-2 and TRBJ2-1; maybe TRBD1 (5 bases). This CDR3 is 17 amino acids long. V was pared by 1 base and J by 10 bases, with 23 bases between. Germline CDR1 is SGHTA and CDR2 is FQGNSA. The CDR3 coding sequence is TGTGCCAGCAGCTTAGGGTCGACCTCACGCCTTGGGGCCGAGCAGTTCTTC. It is translated as CASSLGSTSRLGAEQFF.

CDR3 sequence (DNA): TGTGCCAGCAGCTTAGTCGCAGGGGGCACAGATACGCAGTATTTT. This encodes CASSLVAGGTDTQYF. This rearrangement joins TRBV7-7 to TRBJ2-3; D is possibly TRBD1 (6 bases). This CDR3 is 15 amino acids long. V was cut by 1 base and J by 1 base, with 9 bases left in between. CDR1 and CDR2 (germline): SSHAT, FNYEAQ (reference sequence). The variable domain in full, with the rest retrieved from reference TRBV7-7 and TRBJ2-3, is GAGVSQSPRYKVTKRGQDVTLRCDPISSHATLYWYQQALGQGPEFLTYFNYEAQPDKSGLPSDRFSAERPEGSISTLTIQRTEQRDSAMYRCASSLVAGGTDTQYFGPGTRLTVL.

The chain recombines TRBV10-3 with TRBJ2-5, with 13 nucleotides matching TRBD2. The CDR3 runs to 16 residues. With 1 base clipped from V and 3 bases from J, the junction kept 2 bases outside the gene matches. The V gene's germline CDR1 is ENHRY and CDR2 SYGVKD. The chain's CDR3 is CAISEWTSGGKETQYF. In nucleotides, the CDR3 is TGTGCCATCAGTGAGTGGACTAGCGGGGGTAAAGAGACCCAGTACTTC.

The chain employs TRBV10-1 and TRBJ2-7, with TRBD2 matching over 7 bases. CDR3 length: 13 amino acids. Germline V gene data show CDR1 as WNHNN and CDR2 as SYGVQD (reference sequence). The J segment lost 6 bases and the V segment lost 7 bases, leaving 9 bases of the junction unmatched. In DNA, the CDR3 is TGCGCCAGCATGAGACTAGCACTAGGCGAGCAGTACTTC. Protein sequence: CASMRLALGEQYF.